This T cell receptor beta chain came from a study of regulatory T cells in long-lasting Graves disease. The CDR3 loop spans 13 amino acids. The V end was cut by 0 bases, the J end by 7 bases, with 8 bases between. Germline CDR1 is SGHRS and CDR2 is YFSETQ. HTBI primers from iRepertoire and Arm-PCR of CDR3 regions yielded the TCR beta libraries. TCRdb reprocessed the multiplex PCR reads with MiXCR, giving one entry per CDR3 protein. The sample carries 450,000 to 700,000 distinct CDR3 sequences, about 13% recorded once. Time point denoted: newly diagnosed GD, antithyroid drugs for less than 3 months. RNA from PBMCs was the source of the TCR library. These same records also appear under a second study, on T cells in Graves' hyperthyroidism and ophthalmopathy. That work states: In making diagnoses, clinical symptoms, serum thyroxine and TRAb, thyroid ultrasound and orbital computed tomography were all used.

The chain uses TRBV5-1 and TRBJ1-5; no firm D call. The specimen was peripheral blood mononuclear cells (PBMCs), collected at new diagnosis, from a patient treated with antithyroid drugs. This receptor was obtained from a man younger than 45 with Graves disease. This CDR3 is CASSLGGKQPQHF. In DNA, the CDR3 is TGCGCCAGCAGCTTGGGCGGGAAACAGCCCCAGCATTTT. The full variable domain, with the rest looked up from reference TRBV5-1 and TRBJ1-5, is KAGVTQTPRYLIKTRGQQVTLSCSPISGHRSVSWYQQTPGQGLQFLFEYFSETQRNKGNFPGRFSGRQFSNSRSEMNVSTLELGDSALYLCASSLGGKQPQHFGDGTRLSIL.